The 10 T cell receptor beta chains given below trace back to one sample, sequenced in a study of STAT3 mutations in large granular lymphocyte leukemia. General study findings and limits: In T-cell large granular lymphocyte leukemia, about half of patients showed multiple immunodominant subclonotypes.

These receptors lack a known antigen. Only in-frame clones appear in the TCRdb table, and some are missing; sequencing was by immunoSEQ multiplex PCR. The sample holds 30,000 to 35,000 clones, over 65% seen once. Sequences were obtained from peripheral blood mononuclear cells. The receptors were sampled from a woman aged 50 to 65 with T-cell large granular lymphocyte leukemia. Some clones in this sample may be carry-over from other donors' samples.

The V and J genes are TRBV28 and TRBJ2-7, with TRBD2 identical over 14 bases. This CDR3 is built from 14 residues. V was clipped by 5 bases and J by 6 bases; unmatched bases: 3. CDR1 is MDHEN, CDR2 SYDVKM, per germline. Here the CDR3 reads CASSGTSGRFEQYF. The CDR3, as DNA: TGTGCCAGCAGTGGGACTAGCGGGAGATTCGAGCAGTACTTC.

CDR3 amino acids: CASSQQGRYNEQFF. DNA for the CDR3: TGTGCCAGCTCACAACAGGGGCGCTACAATGAGCAGTTCTTC. The J gene is TRBJ2-1, the V gene TRBV18, with 7 bases aligning to TRBD1. Looked up from germline, CDR1 is KGHSH and CDR2 is LQKENI. The ends lost 4 bases at V and 3 bases at J; junction bases unmatched: 3. This CDR3 has 14 amino acids.

The sample holds a few counts of this clone. The V call is TRBV25-1, the J call TRBJ1-1; 11 bases are a match to TRBD1. The CDR3 has 15 amino acids. CDR1 and CDR2 from the germline V gene are MGHDK and SYGVNS. Trimming removed 5 bases from V and 2 bases from J; junction bases left unmatched: 4. The CDR3 here is CASSPWTGGNTEAFF. The DNA of the CDR3 is TGTGCCAGCAGTCCCTGGACAGGGGGCAACACTGAAGCTTTCTTT.

The chain recombines TRBV20-1 with TRBJ1-1; D unclear. Trimming pared 1 base from V and 4 bases from J, leaving 4 bases between. Germline CDR1 is DFQATT and CDR2 is SNEGSKA (reference sequence). This CDR3 spans 11 amino acids. CDR3 sequence (DNA): TGCAGTGCTAGAGTCGTCACTGAAGCTTTCTTT. Its translation is CSARVVTEAFF.

The CDR3 loop reads CASSLSAPGTNTGELFF. The CDR3, as DNA: TGTGCCAGCAGCTTATCGGCCCCAGGGACGAACACCGGGGAGCTGTTTTTT. The chain has TRBV7-2 and TRBJ2-2, with TRBD1 as a possible D gene (5 bases). The CDR3 runs to 17 residues. Looked up from germline, CDR1 is SGHTA and CDR2 is FQGNSA. Between the trimmed V and J ends, which lost 2 bases and 0 bases, there was a span of 13 bases.

This chain connects TRBV28 to TRBJ2-7; D gene unclear. With 0 bases removed from V and 3 bases from J, the gap between germline ends came to 6 bases. This CDR3 spans 13 amino acids. Germline V gene data show CDR1 as MDHEN and CDR2 as SYDVKM. CDR3 sequence reads: CASSLWGVYEQYF. The CDR3 DNA sequence: TGTGCCAGCAGTTTATGGGGCGTCTACGAGCAGTACTTC.

The V gene is TRBV6-5, the J gene TRBJ2-5, with TRBD2 matching over 8 bases. This CDR3 contains 11 residues. Germline assignment: CDR1 MNHEY and CDR2 SVGAGI. The CDR3 DNA reads TGTGGTTCCGGGAGGGAAGAGACCCAGTACTTC. Amino acid sequence: CGSGREETQYF.

This clone has only one observation. The chain couples TRBV7-9 to TRBJ2-7; 14 bases align to TRBD2. This CDR3 is built from 17 residues. J was trimmed by 3 bases and V by 1 base; bases with no gene match: 5. The germline gives CDR1 SEHNR, CDR2 FQNEAQ (reference sequence). CDR3 DNA: TGTGCCAGCAGCTTAGGAGGGACTAGCGGGAGAGGCTACGAGCAGTACTTC. Protein: CASSLGGTSGRGYEQYF.

The V gene is TRBV10-2, the J gene TRBJ2-7, with 9 bases aligning to TRBD1. CDR3 length: 13 amino acids. The germline gives CDR1 WSHSY, CDR2 SAAADI. Trimming at V came to 4 bases and at J to 3 bases, leaving 1 base not matched to a gene. The CDR3 protein is CASSGDRDYEQYF. The CDR3 nucleotides read TGCGCCAGCAGTGGGGACAGGGACTACGAGCAGTACTTC.

This chain links TRBV4-1 with TRBJ2-5, with a tentative D call TRBD2 (6 bases). Germline V gene data show CDR1 as MGHRA and CDR2 as YSYEKL. Between the trimmed V and J ends, which lost 2 bases and 5 bases, there was a span of 9 bases. There are 13 residues in the CDR3. The CDR3 nucleotides read TGCGCCAGCAGCCAAACGGAGGGCGAGACCCAGTACTTC. It translates to CASSQTEGETQYF.